This T cell receptor (beta chain) was profiled in a study of cytomegalovirus exposure and HLA in healthy donors. Overall study results and limits: Association of 15,000 to 20,000 TCR beta sequences with HLA alleles was found at 0.05 false discovery rate in a later analysis. Reports indicated that the classifier achieved high specificity and sensitivity in diagnosing cytomegalovirus status. Reportedly, HLA-A and HLA-B alleles of most subjects were accurately predicted from TCR beta.

13 Jbeta primers and 60 Vbeta primers were used for the PCR. Original processing notes: An analysis performed later counted 74 million or so unique TCR beta chains (roughly 10 million of them shared). The table came from immunoSEQ multiplex PCR; TCRdb's copy has only in-frame clones and leaves some out. The DNA gave D and trimming, while V, J and clone size come from that table. The sample lists 65,000 to 85,000 clones; 80% to 90% were seen once. With V trimmed by 7 bases and J by 6 bases, 3 bases remained unmatched. The CDR3 spans 13 residues. Germline assignment: CDR1 MDHEN and CDR2 SYDVKM. With regard to this clone: What it binds is unknown.

The sequencing input was PBMCs. This clonotype was sampled from a woman in her twenties or thirties in good health and CMV-seronegative. The chain recombines TRBV28 with TRBJ1-2, with TRBD1 matching 12 bases. In nucleotides, the CDR3 is TGTGCCAGCACCGGGACAGGGGGCGATGGCTACACCTTC. Amino acid sequence: CASTGTGGDGYTF.